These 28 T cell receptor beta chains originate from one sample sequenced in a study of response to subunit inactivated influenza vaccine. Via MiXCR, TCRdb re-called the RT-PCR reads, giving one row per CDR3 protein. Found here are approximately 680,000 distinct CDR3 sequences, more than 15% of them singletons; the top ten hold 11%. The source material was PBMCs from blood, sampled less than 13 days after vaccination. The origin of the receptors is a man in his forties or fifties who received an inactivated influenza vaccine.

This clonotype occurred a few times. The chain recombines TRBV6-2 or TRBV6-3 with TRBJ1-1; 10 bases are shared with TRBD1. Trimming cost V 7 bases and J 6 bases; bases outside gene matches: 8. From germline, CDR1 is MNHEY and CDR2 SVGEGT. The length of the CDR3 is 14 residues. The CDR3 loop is CASTMTGGSPEAFF. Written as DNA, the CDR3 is TGTGCCAGCACCATGACAGGGGGCTCTCCTGAAGCTTTCTTT.

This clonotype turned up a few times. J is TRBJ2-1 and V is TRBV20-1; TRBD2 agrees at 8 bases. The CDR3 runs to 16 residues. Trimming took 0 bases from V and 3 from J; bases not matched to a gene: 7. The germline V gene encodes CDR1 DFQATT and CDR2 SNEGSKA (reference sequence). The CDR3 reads CSARDGGTRVYNEQFF. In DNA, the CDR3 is TGCAGTGCTAGAGATGGGGGGACTAGAGTCTACAATGAGCAGTTCTTC.

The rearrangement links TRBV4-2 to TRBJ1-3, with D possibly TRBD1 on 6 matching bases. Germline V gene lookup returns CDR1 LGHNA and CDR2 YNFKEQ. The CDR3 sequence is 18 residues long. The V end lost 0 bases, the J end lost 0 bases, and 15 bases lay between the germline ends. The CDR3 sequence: CASSQDFGTPSSGNTIYF. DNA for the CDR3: TGTGCCAGCAGCCAAGATTTCGGGACACCAAGCTCTGGAAACACCATATATTTT.

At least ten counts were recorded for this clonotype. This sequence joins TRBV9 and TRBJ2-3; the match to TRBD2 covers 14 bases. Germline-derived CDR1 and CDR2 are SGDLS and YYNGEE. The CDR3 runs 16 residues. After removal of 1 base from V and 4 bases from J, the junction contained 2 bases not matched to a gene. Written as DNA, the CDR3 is TGTGCCAGCAGCGTACAGGGACTAGCGGGAGCAGATACGCAGTATTTT. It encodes CASSVQGLAGADTQYF.

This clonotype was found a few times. CDR3 DNA sequence: TGTGCCAGCAGTTACTCGTCTAAGGCTTTCTTT. Translating gives CASSYSSKAFF. This rearrangement joins TRBV6-2 or TRBV6-3 to TRBJ1-1, with D uncertain. V shed 0 bases and J shed 11 bases, with 7 bases lying between them. From germline, CDR1 is MNHEY and CDR2 SVGEGT. The CDR3 spans 11 residues.

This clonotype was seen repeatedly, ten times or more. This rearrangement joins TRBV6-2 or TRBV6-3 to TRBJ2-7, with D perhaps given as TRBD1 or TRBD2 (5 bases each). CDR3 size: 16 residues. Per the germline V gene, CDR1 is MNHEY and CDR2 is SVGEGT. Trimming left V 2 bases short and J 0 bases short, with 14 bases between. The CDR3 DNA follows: TGTGCCAGCAGTTACGAATGGGGGAAGAGCTCCTACGAGCAGTACTTC. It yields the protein CASSYEWGKSSYEQYF.

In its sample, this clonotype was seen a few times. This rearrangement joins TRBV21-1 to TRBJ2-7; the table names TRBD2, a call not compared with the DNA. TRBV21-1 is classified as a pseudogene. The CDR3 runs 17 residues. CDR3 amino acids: CASSKVSSGHTSYEQYF. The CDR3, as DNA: TGTGCCAGCAGCAAAGTCTCTAGCGGGCATACCTCCTACGAGCAGTACTTC.

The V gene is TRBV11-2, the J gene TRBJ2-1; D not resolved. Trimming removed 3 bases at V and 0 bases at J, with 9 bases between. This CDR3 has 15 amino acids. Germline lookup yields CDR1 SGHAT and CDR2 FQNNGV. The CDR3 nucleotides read TGTGCCAGCAGCTTTATTTTACGCTCCTACAATGAGCAGTTCTTC. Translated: CASSFILRSYNEQFF.

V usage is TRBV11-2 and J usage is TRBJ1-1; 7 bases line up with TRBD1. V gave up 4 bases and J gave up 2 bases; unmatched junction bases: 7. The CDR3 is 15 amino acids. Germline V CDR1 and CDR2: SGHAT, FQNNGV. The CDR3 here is CASSYYRGTNTEAFF. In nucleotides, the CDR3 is TGTGCCAGCAGCTACTACAGGGGTACTAACACTGAAGCTTTCTTT.

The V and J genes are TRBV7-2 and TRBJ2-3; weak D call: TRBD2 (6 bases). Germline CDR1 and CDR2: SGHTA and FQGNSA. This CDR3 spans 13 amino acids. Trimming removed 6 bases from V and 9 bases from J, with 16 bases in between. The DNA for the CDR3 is TGTGCCAGCAGTAAAGCGGGCGGCCTCACGCAGTATTTT. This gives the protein CASSKAGGLTQYF.

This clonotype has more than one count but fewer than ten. CDR3 DNA sequence: TGCGCCAGCAGCCAAGAACCGAGGAATACGCAGTATTTT. This encodes CASSQEPRNTQYF. The chain uses TRBV4-3 and TRBJ2-3, with D hard to call. Germline CDR1 and CDR2: LGHNA and YSLEER. This CDR3 comprises 13 residues. The ends were cut back, 0 bases at V and 7 bases at J, with 8 bases in the middle.

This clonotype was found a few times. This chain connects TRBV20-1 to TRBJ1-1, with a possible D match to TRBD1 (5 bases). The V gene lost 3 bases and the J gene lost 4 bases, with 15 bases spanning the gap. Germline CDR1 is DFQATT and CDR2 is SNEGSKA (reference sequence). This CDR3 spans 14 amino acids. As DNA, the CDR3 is TGCAGTGCTAGTCGGACCTCGGGGGGCACTGAAGCTTTCTTT. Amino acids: CSASRTSGGTEAFF.

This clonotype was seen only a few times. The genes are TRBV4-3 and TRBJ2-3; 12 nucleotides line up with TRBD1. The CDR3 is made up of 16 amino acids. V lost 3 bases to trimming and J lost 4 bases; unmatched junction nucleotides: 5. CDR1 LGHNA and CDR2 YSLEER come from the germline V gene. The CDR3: CASSQGQGASADTQYF. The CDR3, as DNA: TGCGCCAGCAGCCAGGGACAGGGGGCTAGTGCAGATACGCAGTATTTT.

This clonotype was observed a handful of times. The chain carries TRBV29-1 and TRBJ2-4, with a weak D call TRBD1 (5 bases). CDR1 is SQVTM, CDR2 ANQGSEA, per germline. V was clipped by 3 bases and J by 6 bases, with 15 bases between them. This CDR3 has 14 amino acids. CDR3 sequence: CSVDGQGGRNIQYF. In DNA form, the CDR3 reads TGCAGCGTTGATGGGCAGGGTGGTCGAAACATTCAGTACTTC.

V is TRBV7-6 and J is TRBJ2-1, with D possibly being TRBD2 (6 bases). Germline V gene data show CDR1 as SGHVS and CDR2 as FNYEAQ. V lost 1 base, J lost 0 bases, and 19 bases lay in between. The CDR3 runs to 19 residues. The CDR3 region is CASSLEGLGRGRSYNEQFF. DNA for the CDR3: TGTGCCAGCAGCTTAGAGGGTCTCGGGCGGGGCCGCTCCTACAATGAGCAGTTCTTC.

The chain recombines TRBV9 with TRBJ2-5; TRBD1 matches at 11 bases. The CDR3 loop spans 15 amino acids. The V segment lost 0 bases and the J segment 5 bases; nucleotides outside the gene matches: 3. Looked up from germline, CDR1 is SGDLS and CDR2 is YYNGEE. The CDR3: CASSVGGTGGETQYF. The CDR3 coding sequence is TGTGCCAGCAGCGTAGGTGGGACAGGGGGTGAGACCCAGTACTTC.

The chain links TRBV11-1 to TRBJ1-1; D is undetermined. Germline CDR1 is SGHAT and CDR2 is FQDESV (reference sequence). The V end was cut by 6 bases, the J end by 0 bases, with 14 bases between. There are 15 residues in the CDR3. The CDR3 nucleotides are TGTGCCAGCAGTTATCAGCGGGGTGTGAACACTGAAGCTTTCTTT. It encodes CASSYQRGVNTEAFF.

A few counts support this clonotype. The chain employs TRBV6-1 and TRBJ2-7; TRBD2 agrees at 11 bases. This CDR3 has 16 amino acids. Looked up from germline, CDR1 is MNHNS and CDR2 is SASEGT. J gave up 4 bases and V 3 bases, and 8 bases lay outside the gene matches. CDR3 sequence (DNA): TGTGCCAGCAGTGAGACTGGTCTAGCGGGGGGTTACGAGCAGTACTTC. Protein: CASSETGLAGGYEQYF.

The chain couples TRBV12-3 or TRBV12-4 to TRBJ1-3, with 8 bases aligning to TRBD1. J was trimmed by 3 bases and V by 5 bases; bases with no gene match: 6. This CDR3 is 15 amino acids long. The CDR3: CASSADRDGGNTIYF. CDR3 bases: TGTGCCAGCAGTGCGGACAGGGATGGTGGAAACACCATATATTTT.

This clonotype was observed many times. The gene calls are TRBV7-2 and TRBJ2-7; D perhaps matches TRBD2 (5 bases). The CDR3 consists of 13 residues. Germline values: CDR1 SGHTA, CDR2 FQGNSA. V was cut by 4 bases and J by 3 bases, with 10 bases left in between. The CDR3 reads CASSWAADYEQYF. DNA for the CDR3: TGTGCCAGCAGCTGGGCAGCGGACTACGAGCAGTACTTC.

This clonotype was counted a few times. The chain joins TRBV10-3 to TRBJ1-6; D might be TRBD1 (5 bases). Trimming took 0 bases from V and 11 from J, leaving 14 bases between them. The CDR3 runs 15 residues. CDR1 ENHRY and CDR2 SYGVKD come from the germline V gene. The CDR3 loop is CAISESSGAWPPLHF. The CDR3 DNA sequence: TGTGCCATCAGTGAGTCGTCCGGGGCTTGGCCACCCCTCCACTTT.

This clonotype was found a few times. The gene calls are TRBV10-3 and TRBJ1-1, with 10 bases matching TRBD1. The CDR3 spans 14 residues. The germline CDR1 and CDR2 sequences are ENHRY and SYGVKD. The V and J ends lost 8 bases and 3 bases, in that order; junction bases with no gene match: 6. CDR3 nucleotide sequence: TGTGCCATCCGGTGGGACAGGGGAGACACTGAAGCTTTCTTT. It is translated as CAIRWDRGDTEAFF.

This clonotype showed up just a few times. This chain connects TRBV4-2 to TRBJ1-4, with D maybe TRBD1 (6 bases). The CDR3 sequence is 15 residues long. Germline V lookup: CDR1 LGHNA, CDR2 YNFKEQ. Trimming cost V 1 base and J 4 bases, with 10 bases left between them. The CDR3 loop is CASSQGGGHNEKLFF. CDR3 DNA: TGTGCCAGCAGCCAAGGCGGGGGCCATAATGAAAAACTGTTTTTT.

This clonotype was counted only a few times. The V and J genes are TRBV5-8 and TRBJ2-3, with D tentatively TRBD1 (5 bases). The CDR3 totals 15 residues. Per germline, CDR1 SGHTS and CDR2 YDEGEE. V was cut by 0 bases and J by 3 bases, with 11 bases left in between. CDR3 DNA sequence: TGTGCCAGCAGCTTGGCCCAGGGTAGGACAGATACGCAGTATTTT. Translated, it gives CASSLAQGRTDTQYF.

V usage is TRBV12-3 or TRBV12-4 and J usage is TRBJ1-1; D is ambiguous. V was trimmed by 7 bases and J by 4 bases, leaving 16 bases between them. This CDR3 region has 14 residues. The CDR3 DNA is TGTGCCAGCAATATAGACACCCGCGGCACTGAAGCTTTCTTT. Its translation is CASNIDTRGTEAFF.

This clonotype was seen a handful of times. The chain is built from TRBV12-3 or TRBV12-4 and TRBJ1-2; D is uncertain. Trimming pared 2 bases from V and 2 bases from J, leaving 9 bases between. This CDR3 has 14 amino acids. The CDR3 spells CASSLYGRNYGYTF. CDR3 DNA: TGTGCCAGCAGTTTATATGGACGGAACTATGGCTACACCTTC.

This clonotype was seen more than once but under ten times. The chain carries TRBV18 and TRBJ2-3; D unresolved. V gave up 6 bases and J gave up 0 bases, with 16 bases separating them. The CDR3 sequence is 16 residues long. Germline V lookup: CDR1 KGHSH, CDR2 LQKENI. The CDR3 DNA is TGTGCCAGCTCCCTACTTCAGTGGTCTAGCACAGATACGCAGTATTTT. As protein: CASSLLQWSSTDTQYF.

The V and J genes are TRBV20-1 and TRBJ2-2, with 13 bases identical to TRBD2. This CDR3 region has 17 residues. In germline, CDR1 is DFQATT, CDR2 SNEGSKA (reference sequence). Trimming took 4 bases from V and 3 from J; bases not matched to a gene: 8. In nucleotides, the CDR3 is TGCAGTGCTACAGGACTAGCGGGAGTAACGTACACCGGGGAGCTGTTTTTT. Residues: CSATGLAGVTYTGELFF.